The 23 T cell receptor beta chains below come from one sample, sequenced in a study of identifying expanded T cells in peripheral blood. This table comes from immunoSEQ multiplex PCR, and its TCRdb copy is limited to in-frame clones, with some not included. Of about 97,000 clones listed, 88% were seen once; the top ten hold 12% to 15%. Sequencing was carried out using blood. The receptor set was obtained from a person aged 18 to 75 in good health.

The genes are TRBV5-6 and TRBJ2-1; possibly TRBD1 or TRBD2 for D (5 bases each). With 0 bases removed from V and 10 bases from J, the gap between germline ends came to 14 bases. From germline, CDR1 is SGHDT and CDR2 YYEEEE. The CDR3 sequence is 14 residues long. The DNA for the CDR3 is TGTGCCAGCAGCTTGGCCGGGGCAAGGCTAGAGCAGTTCTTC. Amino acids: CASSLAGARLEQFF. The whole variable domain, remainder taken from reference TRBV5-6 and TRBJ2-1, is DAGVTQSPTHLIKTRGQQVTLRCSPKSGHDTVSWYQQALGQGPQFIFQYYEEEERQRGNFPDRFSGHQFPNYSSELNVNALLLGDSALYLCASSLAGARLEQFFGPGTRLTVL.

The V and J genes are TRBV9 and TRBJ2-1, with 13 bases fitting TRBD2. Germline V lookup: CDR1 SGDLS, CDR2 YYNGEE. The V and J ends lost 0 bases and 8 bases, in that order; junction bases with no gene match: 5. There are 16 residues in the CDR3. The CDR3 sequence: CASSVGGTSGTDEQFF. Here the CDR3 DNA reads TGTGCCAGCAGCGTAGGGGGGACTAGCGGGACTGATGAGCAGTTCTTC.

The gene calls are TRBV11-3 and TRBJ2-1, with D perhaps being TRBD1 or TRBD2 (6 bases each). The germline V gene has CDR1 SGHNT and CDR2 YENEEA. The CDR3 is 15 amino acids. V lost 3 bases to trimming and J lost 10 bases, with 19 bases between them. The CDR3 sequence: CASSFGGAGANEQFF. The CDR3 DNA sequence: TGTGCCAGCAGCTTCGGGGGCGCTGGGGCAAACGAGCAGTTCTTC.

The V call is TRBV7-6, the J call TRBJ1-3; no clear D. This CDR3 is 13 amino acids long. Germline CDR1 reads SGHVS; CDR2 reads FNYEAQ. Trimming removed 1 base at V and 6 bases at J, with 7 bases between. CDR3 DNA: TGTGCCAGCAGCTTAGAGGCGGTAAACACCATATATTTT. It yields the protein CASSLEAVNTIYF.

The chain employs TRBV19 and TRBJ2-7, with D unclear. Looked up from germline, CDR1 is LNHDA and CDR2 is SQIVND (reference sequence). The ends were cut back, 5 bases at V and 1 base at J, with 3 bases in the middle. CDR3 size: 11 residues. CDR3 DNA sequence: TGTGCCAGTAGTCAGTCCTACGAGCAGTACTTC. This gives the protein CASSQSYEQYF. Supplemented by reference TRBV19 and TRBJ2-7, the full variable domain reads DGGITQSPKYLFRKEGQNVTLSCEQNLNHDAMYWYRQDPGQGLRLIYYSQIVNDFQKGDIAEGYSVSREKKESFPLTVTSAQKNPTAFYLCASSQSYEQYFGPGTRLTVT.

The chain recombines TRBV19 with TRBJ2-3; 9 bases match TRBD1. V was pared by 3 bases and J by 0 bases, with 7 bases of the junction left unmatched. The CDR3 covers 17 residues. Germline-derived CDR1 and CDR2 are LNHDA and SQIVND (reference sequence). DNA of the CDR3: TGTGCCAGTAGTATGCTCTGGACAGGGGTAAGCACAGATACGCAGTATTTT. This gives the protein CASSMLWTGVSTDTQYF.

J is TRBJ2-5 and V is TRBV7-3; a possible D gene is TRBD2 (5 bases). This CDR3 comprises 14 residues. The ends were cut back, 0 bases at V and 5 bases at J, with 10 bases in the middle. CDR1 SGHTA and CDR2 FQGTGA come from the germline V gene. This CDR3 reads CASSLTGVSETQYF. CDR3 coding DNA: TGTGCCAGCAGCTTAACGGGAGTAAGTGAGACCCAGTACTTC.

In nucleotides, the CDR3 is TGTGCCAGCAGCAGCTACGGGGGGACCTACGAGCAGTACTTC. Protein: CASSSYGGTYEQYF. This chain links TRBV7-2 with TRBJ2-7, with 7 bases matching TRBD2. The germline V gene has CDR1 SGHTA and CDR2 FQGNSA. This CDR3 has 14 residues. V shed 5 bases, J shed 2 bases, and the junction held 6 bases outside the gene matches.

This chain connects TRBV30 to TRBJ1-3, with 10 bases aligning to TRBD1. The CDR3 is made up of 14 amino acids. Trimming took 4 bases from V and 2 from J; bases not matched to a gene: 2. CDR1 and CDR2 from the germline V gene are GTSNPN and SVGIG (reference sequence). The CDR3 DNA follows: TGTGCCTGGAAGGGACAGGGGACTGGAAACACCATATATTTT. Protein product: CAWKGQGTGNTIYF.

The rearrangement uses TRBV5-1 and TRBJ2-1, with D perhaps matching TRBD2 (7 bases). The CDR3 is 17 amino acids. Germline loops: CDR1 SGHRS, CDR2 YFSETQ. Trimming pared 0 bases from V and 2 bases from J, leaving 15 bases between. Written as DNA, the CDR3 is TGCGCCAGCAGCTTGGTGGGTGGGAGGGGGACCTACAATGAGCAGTTCTTC. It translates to CASSLVGGRGTYNEQFF.

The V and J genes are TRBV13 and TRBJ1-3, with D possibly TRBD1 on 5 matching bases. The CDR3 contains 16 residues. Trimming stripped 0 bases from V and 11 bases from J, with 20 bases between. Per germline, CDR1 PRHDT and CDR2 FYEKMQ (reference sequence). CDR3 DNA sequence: TGTGCCAGCAGCTTAGGCCCAAGCGGCGAAGGCAGGGCCATATATTTT. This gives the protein CASSLGPSGEGRAIYF.

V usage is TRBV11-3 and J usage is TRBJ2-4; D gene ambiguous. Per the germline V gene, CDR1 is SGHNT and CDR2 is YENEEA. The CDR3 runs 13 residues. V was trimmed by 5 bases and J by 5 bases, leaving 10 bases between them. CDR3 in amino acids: CASSAYRENIQYF. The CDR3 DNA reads TGTGCCAGCAGCGCCTACCGGGAAAACATTCAGTACTTC. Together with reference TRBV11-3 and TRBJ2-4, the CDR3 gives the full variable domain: EAGVVQSPRYKIIEKKQPVAFWCNPISGHNTLYWYLQNLGQGPELLIRYENEEAVDDSQLPKDRFSAERLKGVDSTLKIQPAELGDSAVYLCASSAYRENIQYFGAGTRLSVL.

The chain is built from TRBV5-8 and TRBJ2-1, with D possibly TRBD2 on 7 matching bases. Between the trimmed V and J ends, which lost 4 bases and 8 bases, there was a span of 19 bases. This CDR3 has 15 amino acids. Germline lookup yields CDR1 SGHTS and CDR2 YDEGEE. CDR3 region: CASSRWGGGVDEQFF. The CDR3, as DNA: TGTGCCAGCAGCCGTTGGGGGGGCGGTGTCGATGAGCAGTTCTTC.

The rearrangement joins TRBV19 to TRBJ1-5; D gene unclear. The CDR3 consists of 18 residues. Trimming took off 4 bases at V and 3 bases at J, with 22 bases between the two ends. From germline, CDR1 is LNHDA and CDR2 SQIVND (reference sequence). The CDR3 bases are TGTGCCAGTAGTACGACTCCAGTGAACCCACTAAACAATCAGCCCCAGCATTTT. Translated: CASSTTPVNPLNNQPQHF.

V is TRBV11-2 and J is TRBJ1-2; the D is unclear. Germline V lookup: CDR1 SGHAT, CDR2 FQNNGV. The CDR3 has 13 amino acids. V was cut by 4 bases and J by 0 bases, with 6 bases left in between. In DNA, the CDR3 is TGTGCCAGCAGCTCTGACTCTAACTATGGCTACACCTTC. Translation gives CASSSDSNYGYTF.

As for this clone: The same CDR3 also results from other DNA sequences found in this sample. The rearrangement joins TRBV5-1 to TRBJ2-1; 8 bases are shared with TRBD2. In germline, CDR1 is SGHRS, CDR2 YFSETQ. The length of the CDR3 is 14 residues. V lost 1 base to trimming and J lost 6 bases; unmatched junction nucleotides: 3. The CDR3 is CASSLISGANEQFF. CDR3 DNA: TGCGCCAGCAGCTTGATTAGCGGGGCCAATGAGCAGTTCTTC.

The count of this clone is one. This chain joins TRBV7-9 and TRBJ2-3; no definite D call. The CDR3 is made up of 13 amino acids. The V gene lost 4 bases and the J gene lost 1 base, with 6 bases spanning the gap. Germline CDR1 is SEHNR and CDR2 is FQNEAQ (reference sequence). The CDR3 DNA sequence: TGTGCCAGCAGCTCATTCCGCACAGATACGCAGTATTTT. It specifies CASSSFRTDTQYF.

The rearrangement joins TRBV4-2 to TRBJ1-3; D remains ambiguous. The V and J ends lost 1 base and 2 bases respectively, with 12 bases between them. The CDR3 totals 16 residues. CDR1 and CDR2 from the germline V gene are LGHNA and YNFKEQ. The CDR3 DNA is TGTGCCAGCAGCCAAGTCTCGTGGACCGCTGGAAACACCATATATTTT. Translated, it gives CASSQVSWTAGNTIYF.

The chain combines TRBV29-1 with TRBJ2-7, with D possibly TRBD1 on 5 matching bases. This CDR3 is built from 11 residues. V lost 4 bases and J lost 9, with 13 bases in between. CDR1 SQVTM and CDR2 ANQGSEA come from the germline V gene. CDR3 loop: CSVVDRHVQYF. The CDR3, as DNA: TGCAGCGTTGTAGACAGACACGTGCAGTACTTC.

The CDR3 loop reads CASSPDGGAYPFETQYF. DNA of the CDR3: TGTGCCAGCAGCCCTGACGGTGGAGCGTATCCCTTTGAGACCCAGTACTTC. J is TRBJ2-5 and V is TRBV7-9; D remains unclear. CDR1 and CDR2 (germline): SEHNR, FQNEAQ (reference sequence). This CDR3 region has 17 residues. Deletions cut 5 bases from V and 5 bases from J, with 24 bases between. The full variable domain, completed using reference TRBV7-9 and TRBJ2-5, is DTGVSQNPRHKITKRGQNVTFRCDPISEHNRLYWYRQTLGQGPEFLTYFQNEAQLEKSRLLSDRFSAERPKGSFSTLEIQRTEQGDSAMYLCASSPDGGAYPFETQYFGPGTRLLVL.

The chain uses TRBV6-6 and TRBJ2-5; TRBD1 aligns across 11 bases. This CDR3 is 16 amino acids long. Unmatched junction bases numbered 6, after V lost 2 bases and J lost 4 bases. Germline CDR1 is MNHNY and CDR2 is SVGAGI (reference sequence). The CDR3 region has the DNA TGTGCCAGCAGTTACCCGGGACAGGGGGTTTCAGAGACCCAGTACTTC. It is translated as CASSYPGQGVSETQYF.

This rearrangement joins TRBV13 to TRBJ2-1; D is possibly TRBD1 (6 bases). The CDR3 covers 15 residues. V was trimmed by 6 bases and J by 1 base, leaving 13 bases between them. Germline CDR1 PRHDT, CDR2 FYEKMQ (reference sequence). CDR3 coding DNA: TGTGCCAGCAGTCGACGGGACACGTCCTACAATGAGCAGTTCTTC. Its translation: CASSRRDTSYNEQFF.

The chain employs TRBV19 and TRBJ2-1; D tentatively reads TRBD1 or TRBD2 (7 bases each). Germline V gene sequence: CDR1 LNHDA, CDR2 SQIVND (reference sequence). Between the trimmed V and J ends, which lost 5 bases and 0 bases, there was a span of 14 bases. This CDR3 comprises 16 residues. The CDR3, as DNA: TGTGCCAGTAGTTTTAAGCGGGACAGCTCCTACAATGAGCAGTTCTTC. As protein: CASSFKRDSSYNEQFF.